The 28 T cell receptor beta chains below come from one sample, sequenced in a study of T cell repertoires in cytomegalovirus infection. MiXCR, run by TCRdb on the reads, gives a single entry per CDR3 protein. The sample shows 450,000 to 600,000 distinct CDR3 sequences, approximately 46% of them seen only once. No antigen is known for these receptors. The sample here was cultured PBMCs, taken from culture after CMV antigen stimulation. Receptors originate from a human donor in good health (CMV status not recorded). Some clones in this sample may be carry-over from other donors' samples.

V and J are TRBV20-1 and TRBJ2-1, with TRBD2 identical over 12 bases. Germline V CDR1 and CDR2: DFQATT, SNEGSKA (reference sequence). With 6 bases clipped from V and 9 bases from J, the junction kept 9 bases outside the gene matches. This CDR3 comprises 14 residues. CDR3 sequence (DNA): TGCAGTGCCCCGCTAGCGGGGGGGGTAGGTGAGCAGTTCTTC. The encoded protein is CSAPLAGGVGEQFF.

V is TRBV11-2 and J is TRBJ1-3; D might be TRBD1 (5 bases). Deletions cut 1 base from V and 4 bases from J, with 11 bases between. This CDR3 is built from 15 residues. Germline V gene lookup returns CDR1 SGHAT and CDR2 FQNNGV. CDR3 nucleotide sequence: TGTGCCAGCAGCTTAGTTGGGGACCTCGGAAACACCATATATTTT. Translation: CASSLVGDLGNTIYF.

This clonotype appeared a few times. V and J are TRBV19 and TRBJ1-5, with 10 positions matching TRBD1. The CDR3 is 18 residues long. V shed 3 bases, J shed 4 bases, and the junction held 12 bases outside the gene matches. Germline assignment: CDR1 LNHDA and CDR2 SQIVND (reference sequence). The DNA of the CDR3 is TGTGCCAGTAGTATCCCGAGGTTATGGGACAGGGGTAATCAGCCCCAGCATTTT. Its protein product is CASSIPRLWDRGNQPQHF.

The CDR3 sequence: CASSEGAGRKLFF. DNA of the CDR3: TGTGCCAGCAGTGAAGGGGCCGGGAGGAAACTGTTTTTT. This sequence joins TRBV6-1 and TRBJ1-4, with unresolved D. The CDR3 contains 13 residues. Trimming removed 1 base at V and 11 bases at J, with 11 bases between. Germline V gene lookup returns CDR1 MNHNS and CDR2 SASEGT.

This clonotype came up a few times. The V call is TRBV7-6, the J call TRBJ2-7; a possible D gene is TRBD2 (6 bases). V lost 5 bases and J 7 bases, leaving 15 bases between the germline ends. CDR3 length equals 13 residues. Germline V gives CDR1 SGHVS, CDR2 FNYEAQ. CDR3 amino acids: CASSGGTAFEQYF. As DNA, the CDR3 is TGTGCCAGCAGCGGCGGGACCGCTTTTGAGCAGTACTTC. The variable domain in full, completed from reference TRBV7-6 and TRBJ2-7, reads GAGVSQSPRYKVTKRGQDVALRCDPISGHVSLYWYRQALGQGPEFLTYFNYEAQQDKSGLPNDRFSAERPEGSISTLTIQRTEQRDSAMYRCASSGGTAFEQYFGPGTRLTVT.

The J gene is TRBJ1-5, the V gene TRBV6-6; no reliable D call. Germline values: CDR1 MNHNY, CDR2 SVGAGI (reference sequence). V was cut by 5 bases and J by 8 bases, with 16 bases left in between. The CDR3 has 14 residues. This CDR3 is CASSVRELEKPQHF. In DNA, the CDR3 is TGTGCCAGCAGTGTGCGGGAATTGGAGAAGCCCCAGCATTTT.

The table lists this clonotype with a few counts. CDR3: CSASPGSLYNEQFF. The CDR3 region has the DNA TGCAGTGCTAGTCCTGGGTCTCTCTACAATGAGCAGTTCTTC. The rearrangement joins TRBV20-1 to TRBJ2-1; D remains unclear. Germline V CDR1 and CDR2: DFQATT, SNEGSKA (reference sequence). This CDR3 is 14 amino acids long. Trimming cost V 3 bases and J 3 bases, with 12 bases left between them.

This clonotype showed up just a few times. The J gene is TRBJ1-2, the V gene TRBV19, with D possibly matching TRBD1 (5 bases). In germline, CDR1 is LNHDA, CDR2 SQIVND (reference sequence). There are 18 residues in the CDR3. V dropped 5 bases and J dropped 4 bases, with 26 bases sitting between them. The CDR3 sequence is CASSYVGALVELGYGYTF. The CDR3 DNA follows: TGTGCCAGTAGTTATGTAGGGGCCCTCGTTGAGCTTGGCTATGGCTACACCTTC.

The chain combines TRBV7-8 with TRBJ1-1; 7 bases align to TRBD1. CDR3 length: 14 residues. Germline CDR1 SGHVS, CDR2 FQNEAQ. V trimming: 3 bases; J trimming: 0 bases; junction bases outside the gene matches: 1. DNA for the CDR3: TGTGCCAGCAGCTTTACAGGGGTGAACACTGAAGCTTTCTTT. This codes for CASSFTGVNTEAFF.

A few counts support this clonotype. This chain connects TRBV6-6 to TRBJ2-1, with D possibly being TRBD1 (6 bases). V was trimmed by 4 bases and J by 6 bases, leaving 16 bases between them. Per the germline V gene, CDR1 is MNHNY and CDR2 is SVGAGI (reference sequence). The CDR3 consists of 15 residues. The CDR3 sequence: CASSSRTARFNEQFF. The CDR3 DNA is TGTGCCAGCAGTTCCCGGACAGCTAGGTTCAATGAGCAGTTCTTC.

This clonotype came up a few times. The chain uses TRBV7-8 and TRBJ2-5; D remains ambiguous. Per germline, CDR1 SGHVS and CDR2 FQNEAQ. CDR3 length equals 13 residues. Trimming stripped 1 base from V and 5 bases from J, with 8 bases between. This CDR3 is CASSLVNGETQYF. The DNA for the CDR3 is TGTGCCAGCAGCTTAGTAAATGGGGAGACCCAGTACTTC.

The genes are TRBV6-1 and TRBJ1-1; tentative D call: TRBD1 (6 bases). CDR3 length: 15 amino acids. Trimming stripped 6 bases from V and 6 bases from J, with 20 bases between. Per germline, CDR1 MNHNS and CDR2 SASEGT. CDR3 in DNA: TGTGCCAGCAGCATCAGGGGAGGGTTAGTACCTGAAGCTTTCTTT. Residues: CASSIRGGLVPEAFF.

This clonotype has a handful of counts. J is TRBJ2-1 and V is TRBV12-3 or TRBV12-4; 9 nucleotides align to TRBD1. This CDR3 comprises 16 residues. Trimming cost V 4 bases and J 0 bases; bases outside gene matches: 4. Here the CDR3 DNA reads TGTGCCAGCAGTTCTCCGGGACAGGGCTCCTACAATGAGCAGTTCTTC. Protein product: CASSSPGQGSYNEQFF.

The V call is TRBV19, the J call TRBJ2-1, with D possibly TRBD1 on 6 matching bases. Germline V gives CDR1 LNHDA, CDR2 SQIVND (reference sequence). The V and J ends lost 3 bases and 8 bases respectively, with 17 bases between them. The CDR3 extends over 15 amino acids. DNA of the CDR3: TGTGCCAGTAGTATGGGTCAGGGGCTTAAGGATGAGCAGTTCTTC. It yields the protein CASSMGQGLKDEQFF.

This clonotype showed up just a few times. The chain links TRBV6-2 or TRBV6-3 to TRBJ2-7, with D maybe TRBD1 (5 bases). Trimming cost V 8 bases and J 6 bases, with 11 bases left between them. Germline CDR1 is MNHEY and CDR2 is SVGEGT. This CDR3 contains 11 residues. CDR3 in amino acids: CASSRVSEQYF. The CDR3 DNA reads TGTGCCAGCTCCAGGGTATCCGAGCAGTACTTC.

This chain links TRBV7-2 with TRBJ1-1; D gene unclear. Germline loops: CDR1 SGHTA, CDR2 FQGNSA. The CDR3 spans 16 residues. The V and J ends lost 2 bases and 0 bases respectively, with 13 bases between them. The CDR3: CASSLRPRYLNTEAFF. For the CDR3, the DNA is TGTGCCAGCAGCTTAAGGCCAAGGTATCTGAACACTGAAGCTTTCTTT.

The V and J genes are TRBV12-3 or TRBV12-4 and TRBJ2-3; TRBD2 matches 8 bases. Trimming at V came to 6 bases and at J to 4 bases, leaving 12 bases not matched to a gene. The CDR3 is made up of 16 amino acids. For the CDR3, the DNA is TGTGCCAGCAGATGGACTAGCTCCCCCGGCCCAGATACGCAGTATTTT. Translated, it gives CASRWTSSPGPDTQYF.

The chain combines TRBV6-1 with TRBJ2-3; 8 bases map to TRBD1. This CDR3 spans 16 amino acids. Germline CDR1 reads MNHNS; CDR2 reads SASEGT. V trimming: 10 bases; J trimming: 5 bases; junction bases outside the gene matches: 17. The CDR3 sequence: CATPKAGQGLVDTQYF. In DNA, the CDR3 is TGTGCCACCCCCAAAGCTGGACAGGGCCTCGTAGATACGCAGTATTTT.

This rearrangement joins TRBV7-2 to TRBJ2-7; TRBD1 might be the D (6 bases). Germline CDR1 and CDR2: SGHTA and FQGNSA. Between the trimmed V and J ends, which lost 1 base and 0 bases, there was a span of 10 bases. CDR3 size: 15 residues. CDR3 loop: CASSLVWDNSYEQYF. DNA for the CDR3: TGTGCCAGCAGCTTAGTATGGGACAACTCCTACGAGCAGTACTTC.

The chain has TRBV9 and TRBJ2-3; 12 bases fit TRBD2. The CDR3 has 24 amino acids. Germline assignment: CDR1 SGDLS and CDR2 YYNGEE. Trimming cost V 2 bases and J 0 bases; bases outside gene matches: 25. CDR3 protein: CASSVTLGQGATSGRIRSTDTQYF. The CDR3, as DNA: TGTGCCAGCAGCGTGACCTTGGGACAGGGAGCAACTAGCGGGAGGATCCGTAGCACAGATACGCAGTATTTT. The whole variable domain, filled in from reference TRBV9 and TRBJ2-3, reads DSGVTQTPKHLITATGQRVTLRCSPRSGDLSVYWYQQSLDQGLQFLIQYYNGEERAKGNILERFSAQQFPDLHSELNLSSLELGDSALYFCASSVTLGQGATSGRIRSTDTQYFGPGTRLTVL.

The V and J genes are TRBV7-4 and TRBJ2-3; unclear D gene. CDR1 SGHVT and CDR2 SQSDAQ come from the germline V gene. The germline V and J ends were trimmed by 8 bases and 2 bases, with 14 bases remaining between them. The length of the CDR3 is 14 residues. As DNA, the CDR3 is TGTGCCAGCCTGAGGCGGCTAAACACAGATACGCAGTATTTT. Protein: CASLRRLNTDTQYF.

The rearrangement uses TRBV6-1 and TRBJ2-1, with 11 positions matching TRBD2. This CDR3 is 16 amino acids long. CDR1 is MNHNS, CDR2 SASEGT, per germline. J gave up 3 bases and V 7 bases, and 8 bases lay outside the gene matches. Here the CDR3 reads CASIEHLAGGYNEQFF. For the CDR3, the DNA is TGTGCCAGCATCGAACACCTAGCGGGGGGCTACAATGAGCAGTTCTTC.

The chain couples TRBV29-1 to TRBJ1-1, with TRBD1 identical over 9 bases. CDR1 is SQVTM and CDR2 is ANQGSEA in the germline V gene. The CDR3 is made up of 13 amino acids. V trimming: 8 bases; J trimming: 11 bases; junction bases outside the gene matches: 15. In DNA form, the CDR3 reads TGCAGCACATACAGGGGGCCAGGGGCGATGGCTTTCTTT. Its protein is CSTYRGPGAMAFF.

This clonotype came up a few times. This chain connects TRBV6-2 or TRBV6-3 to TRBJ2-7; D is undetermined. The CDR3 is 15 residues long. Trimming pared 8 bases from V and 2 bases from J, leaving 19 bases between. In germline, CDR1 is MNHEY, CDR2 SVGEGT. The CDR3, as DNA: TGTGCCAGCCGGGCCGTACGCGTCTTTGCCTACGAGCAGTACTTC. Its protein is CASRAVRVFAYEQYF.

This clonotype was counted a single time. The chain's CDR3 is CASSYSIVAGKGPYNEQFF. In nucleotides, the CDR3 is TGTGCCAGCAGTTACTCGATCGTGGCGGGGAAGGGGCCCTACAATGAGCAGTTCTTC. The rearrangement links TRBV6-6 to TRBJ2-1, with D possibly being TRBD2 (6 bases). Germline-derived CDR1 and CDR2 are MNHNY and SVGAGI (reference sequence). Trimming stripped 0 bases from V and 2 bases from J, with 20 bases between. This CDR3 region has 19 residues.

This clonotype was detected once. The CDR3 DNA follows: TGTGCCAGCTCGACTGCGGAACAGACAATAATAAAGGGCTACACCTTC. This codes for CASSTAEQTIIKGYTF. The chain has TRBV11-2 and TRBJ1-2; D unclear. CDR1 and CDR2 from the germline V gene are SGHAT and FQNNGV. With 8 bases removed from V and 8 bases from J, the gap between germline ends came to 27 bases. The CDR3 is made up of 16 amino acids.

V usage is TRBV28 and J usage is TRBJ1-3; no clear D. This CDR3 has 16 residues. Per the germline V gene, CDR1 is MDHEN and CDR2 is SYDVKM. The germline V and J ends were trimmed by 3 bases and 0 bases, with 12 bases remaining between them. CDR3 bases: TGTGCCAGCAGTTTTCTGGCAGGCCTCTCTGGAAACACCATATATTTT. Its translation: CASSFLAGLSGNTIYF.

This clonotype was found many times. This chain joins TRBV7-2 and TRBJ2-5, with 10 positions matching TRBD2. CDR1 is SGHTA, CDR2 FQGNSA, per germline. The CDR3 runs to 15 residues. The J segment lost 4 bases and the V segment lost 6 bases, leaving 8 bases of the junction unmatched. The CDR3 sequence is CASSSAGGPGETQYF. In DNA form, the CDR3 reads TGTGCCAGCAGTTCAGCGGGGGGGCCGGGAGAGACCCAGTACTTC. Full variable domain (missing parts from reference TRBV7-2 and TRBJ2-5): GAGVSQSPSNKVTEKGKDVELRCDPISGHTALYWYRQSLGQGLEFLIYFQGNSAPDKSGLPSDRFSAERTGGSVSTLTIQRTQQEDSAVYLCASSSAGGPGETQYFGPGTRLLVL.